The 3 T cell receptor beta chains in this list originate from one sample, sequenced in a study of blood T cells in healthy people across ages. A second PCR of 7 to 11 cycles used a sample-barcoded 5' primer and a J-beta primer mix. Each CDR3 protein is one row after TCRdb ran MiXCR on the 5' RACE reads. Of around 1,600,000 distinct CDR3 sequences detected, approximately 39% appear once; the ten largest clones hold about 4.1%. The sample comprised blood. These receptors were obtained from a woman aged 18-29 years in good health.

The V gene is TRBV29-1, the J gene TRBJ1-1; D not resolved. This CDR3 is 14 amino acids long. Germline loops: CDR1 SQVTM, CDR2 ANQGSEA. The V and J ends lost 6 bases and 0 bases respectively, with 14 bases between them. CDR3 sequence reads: CSVIPGYMNTEAFF. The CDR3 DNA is TGCAGCGTAATCCCCGGGTATATGAACACTGAAGCTTTCTTT.

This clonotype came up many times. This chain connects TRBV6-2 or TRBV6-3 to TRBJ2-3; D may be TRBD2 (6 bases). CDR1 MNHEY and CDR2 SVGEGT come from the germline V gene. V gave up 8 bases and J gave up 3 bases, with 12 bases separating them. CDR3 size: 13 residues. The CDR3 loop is CASATGETDTQYF. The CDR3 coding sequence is TGTGCCAGCGCAACGGGAGAAACAGATACGCAGTATTTT.

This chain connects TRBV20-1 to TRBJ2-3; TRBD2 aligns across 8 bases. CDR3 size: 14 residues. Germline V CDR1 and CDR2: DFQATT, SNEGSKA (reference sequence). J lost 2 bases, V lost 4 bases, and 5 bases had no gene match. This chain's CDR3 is CSATGREATDTQYF. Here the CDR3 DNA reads TGCAGTGCTACCGGGAGGGAGGCCACAGATACGCAGTATTTT.